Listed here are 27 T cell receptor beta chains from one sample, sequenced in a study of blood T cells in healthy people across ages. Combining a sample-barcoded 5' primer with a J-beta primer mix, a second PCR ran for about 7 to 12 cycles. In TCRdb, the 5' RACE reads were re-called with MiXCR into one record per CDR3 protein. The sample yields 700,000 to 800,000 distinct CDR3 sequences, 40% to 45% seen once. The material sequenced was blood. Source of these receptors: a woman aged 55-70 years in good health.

CDR3 amino acids: CSARTGGLSNQPQHF. CDR3 coding DNA: TGCAGTGCTCGGACAGGGGGCTTGAGCAATCAGCCCCAGCATTTT. The chain joins TRBV20-1 to TRBJ1-5; 11 bases are a match to TRBD1. V shed 5 bases, J shed 1 base, and the junction held 4 bases outside the gene matches. Germline CDR1 is DFQATT and CDR2 is SNEGSKA (reference sequence). The CDR3 runs to 15 residues.

The CDR3 DNA reads TGCAGTGCTAGAGATGGGGGGGCGATCAACACTGAAGCTTTCTTT. Protein sequence: CSARDGGAINTEAFF. The chain joins TRBV20-1 to TRBJ1-1, with a tentative D call TRBD1 (6 bases). The V end lost 0 bases, the J end lost 2 bases, and 13 bases lay between the germline ends. The CDR3 contains 15 residues. The germline CDR1 and CDR2 sequences are DFQATT and SNEGSKA (reference sequence).

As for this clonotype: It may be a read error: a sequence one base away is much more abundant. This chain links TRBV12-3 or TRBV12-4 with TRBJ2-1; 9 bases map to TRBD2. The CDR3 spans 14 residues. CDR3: CASSFAGGYSEQFF. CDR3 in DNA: TGTGCCAGCAGTTTCGCGGGAGGGTACAGTGAGCAGTTCTTC.

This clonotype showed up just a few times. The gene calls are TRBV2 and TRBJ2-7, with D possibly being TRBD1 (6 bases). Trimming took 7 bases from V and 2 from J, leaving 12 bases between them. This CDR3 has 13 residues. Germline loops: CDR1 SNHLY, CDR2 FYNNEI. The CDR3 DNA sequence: TGTGCCAGCACCCGGGACATTGCCTACGAGCAGTACTTC. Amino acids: CASTRDIAYEQYF.

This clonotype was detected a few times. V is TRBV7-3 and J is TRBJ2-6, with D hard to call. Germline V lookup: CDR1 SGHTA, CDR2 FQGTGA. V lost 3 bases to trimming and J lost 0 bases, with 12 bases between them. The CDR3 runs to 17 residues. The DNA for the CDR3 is TGTGCCAGCAGCTTTCAGACATTGCGCTCTGGGGCCAACGTCCTGACTTTC. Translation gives CASSFQTLRSGANVLTF.

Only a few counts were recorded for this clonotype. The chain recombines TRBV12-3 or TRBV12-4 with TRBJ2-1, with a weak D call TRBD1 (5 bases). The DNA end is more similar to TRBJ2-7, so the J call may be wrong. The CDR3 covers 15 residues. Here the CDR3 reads CASSLGLDSYNEQYF. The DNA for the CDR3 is TGTGCCAGCAGTTTGGGGCTAGACTCCTACAATGAGCAGTACTTC.

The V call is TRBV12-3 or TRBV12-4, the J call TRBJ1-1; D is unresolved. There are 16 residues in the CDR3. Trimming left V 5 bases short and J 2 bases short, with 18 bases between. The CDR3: CASSVMGGLGNTEAFF. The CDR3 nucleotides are TGTGCCAGCAGTGTTATGGGAGGGCTGGGTAACACTGAAGCTTTCTTT.

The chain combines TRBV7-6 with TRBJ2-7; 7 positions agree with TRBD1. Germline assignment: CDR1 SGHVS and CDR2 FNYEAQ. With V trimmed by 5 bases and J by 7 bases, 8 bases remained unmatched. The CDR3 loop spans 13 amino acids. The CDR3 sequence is CASSVLQGWEQYF. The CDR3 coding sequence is TGTGCCAGCAGCGTCCTACAGGGGTGGGAGCAGTACTTC.

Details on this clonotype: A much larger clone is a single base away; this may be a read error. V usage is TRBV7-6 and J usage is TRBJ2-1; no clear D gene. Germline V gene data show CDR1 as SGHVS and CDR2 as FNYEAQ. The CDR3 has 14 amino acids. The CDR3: CASSPQYSYNKQFF. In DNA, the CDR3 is TGTGCCAGCAGCCCACAGTACTCCTACAATAAGCAGTTCTTC.

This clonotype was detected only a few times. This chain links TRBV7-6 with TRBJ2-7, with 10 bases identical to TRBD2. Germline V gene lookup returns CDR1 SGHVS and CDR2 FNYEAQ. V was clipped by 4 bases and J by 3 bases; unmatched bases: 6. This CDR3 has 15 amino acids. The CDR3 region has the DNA TGTGCCAGCAGCTCGTTTAGCGGGGGGAGCTACGAGCAGTACTTC. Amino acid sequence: CASSSFSGGSYEQYF.

The CDR3 loop is CASSYRGPGQGLYGYTF. CDR3 in DNA: TGTGCCAGCAGCTACCGAGGCCCAGGACAGGGGCTCTATGGCTACACCTTC. This chain links TRBV7-8 with TRBJ1-2, with 9 bases identical to TRBD1. The CDR3 contains 17 residues. CDR1 SGHVS and CDR2 FQNEAQ come from the germline V gene. V shed 4 bases, J shed 4 bases, and the junction held 13 bases outside the gene matches.

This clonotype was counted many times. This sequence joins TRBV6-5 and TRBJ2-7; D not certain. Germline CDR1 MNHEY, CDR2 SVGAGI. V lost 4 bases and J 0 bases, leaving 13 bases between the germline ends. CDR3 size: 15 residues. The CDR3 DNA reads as TGTGCCAGCAGTTCTGGGCGGCTGAGCTCCTACGAGCAGTACTTC. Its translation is CASSSGRLSSYEQYF.

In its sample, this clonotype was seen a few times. CDR3 loop: CASSFTRHSDEQFF. The CDR3 nucleotides are TGTGCCAGCAGCTTTACGAGACACAGTGATGAGCAGTTCTTC. The V gene is TRBV7-9, the J gene TRBJ2-1; D is ambiguous. The germline CDR1 and CDR2 sequences are SEHNR and FQNEAQ (reference sequence). The V end was cut by 3 bases, the J end by 8 bases, with 14 bases between. This CDR3 has 14 residues. The full variable domain, in which reference TRBV7-9 and TRBJ2-1 provide the parts outside the CDR3, is DTGVSQNPRHKITKRGQNVTFRCDPISEHNRLYWYRQTLGQGPEFLTYFQNEAQLEKSRLLSDRFSAERPKGSFSTLEIQRTEQGDSAMYLCASSFTRHSDEQFFGPGTRLTVL.

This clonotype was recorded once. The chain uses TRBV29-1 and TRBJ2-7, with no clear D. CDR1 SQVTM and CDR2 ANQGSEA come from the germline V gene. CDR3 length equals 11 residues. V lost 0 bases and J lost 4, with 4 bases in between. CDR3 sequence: CSVEEGYEQYF. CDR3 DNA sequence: TGCAGCGTTGAAGAAGGTTACGAGCAGTACTTC.

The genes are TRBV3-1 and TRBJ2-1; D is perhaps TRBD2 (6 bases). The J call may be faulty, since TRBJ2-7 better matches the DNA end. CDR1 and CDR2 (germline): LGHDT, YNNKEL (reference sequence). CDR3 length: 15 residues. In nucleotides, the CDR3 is TGTGCCAGCAGCCAAGGCAGAGGGACTTACAATGAGCAGTACTTC. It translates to CASSQGRGTYNEQYF.

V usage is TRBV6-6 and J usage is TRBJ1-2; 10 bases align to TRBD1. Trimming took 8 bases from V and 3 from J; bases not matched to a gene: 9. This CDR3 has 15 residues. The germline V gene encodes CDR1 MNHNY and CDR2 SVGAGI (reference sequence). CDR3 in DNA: TGTGCCAGCGATCCCGGGACAGGGGTGGACTATGGCTACACCTTC. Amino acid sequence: CASDPGTGVDYGYTF.

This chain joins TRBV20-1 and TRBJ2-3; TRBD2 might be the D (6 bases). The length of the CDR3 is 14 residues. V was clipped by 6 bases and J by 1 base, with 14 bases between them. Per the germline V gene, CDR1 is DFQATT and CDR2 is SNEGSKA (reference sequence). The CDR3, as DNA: TGCAGTGCCGCGTGGGGGACTGGCACAGATACGCAGTATTTT. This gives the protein CSAAWGTGTDTQYF.

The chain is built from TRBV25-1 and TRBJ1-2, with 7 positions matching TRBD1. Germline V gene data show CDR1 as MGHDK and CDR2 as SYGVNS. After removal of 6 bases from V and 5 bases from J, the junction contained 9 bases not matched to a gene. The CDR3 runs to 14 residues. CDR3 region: CASRENRGRYGYTF. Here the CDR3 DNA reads TGTGCCAGCAGGGAGAACAGGGGAAGGTATGGCTACACCTTC.

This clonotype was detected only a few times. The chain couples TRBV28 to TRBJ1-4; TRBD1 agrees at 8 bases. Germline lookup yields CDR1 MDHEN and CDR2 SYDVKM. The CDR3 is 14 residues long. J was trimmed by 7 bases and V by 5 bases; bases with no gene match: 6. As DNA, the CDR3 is TGTGCCAGCAGTCTCGACAGGGGCCTTGAAAAACTGTTTTTT. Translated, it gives CASSLDRGLEKLFF.

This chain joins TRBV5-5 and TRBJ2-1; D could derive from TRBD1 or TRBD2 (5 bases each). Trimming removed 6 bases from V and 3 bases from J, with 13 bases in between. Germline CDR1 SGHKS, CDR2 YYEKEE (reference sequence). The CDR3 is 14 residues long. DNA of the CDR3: TGTGCCAGCAACTCCGGGACGGTCTACAATGAGCAGTTCTTC. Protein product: CASNSGTVYNEQFF. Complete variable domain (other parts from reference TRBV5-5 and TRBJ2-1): DAGVTQSPTHLIKTRGQQVTLRCSPISGHKSVSWYQQVLGQGPQFIFQYYEKEERGRGNFPDRFSARQFPNYSSELNVNALLLGDSALYLCASNSGTVYNEQFFGPGTRLTVL.

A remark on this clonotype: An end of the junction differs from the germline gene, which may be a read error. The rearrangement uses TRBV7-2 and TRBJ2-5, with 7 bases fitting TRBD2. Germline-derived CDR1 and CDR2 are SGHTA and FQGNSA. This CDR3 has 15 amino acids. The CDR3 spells CASSPTGGFQEAQYF. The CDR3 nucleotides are TGTGCCAGCAGCCCCACGGGGGGATTCCAAGAGGCCCAGTACTTC.

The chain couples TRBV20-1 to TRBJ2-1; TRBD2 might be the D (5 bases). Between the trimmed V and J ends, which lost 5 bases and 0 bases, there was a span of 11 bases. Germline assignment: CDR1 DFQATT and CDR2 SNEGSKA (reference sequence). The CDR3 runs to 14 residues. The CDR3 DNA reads TGCAGTGCTTCGCGACGGGACTCCTACAATGAGCAGTTCTTC. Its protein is CSASRRDSYNEQFF.

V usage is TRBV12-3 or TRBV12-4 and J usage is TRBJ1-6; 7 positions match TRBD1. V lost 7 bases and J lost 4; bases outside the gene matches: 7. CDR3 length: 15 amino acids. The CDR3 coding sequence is TGTGCCAGCAAAACCGGGACAGCTTATAATTCACCCCTCCACTTT. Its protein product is CASKTGTAYNSPLHF.

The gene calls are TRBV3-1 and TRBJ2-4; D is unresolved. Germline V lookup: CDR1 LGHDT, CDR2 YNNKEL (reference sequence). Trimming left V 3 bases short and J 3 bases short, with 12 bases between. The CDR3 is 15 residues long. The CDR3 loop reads CASSHVGLGKNIQYF. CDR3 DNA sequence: TGTGCCAGCAGCCATGTGGGCTTAGGCAAAAACATTCAGTACTTC.

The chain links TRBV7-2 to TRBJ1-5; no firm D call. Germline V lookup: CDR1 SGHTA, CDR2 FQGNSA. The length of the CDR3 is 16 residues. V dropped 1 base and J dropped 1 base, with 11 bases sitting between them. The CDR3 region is CASSLGLGSSNQPQHF. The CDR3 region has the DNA TGTGCCAGCAGCTTAGGGCTGGGGTCGAGCAATCAGCCCCAGCATTTT.

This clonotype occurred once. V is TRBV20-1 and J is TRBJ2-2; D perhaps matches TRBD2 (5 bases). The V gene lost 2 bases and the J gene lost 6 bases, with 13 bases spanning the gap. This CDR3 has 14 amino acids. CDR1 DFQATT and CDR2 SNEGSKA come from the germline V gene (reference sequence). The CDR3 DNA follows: TGCAGTGCTAGACCTAGTGGGAGTTCCGGGGAGCTGTTTTTT. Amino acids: CSARPSGSSGELFF.

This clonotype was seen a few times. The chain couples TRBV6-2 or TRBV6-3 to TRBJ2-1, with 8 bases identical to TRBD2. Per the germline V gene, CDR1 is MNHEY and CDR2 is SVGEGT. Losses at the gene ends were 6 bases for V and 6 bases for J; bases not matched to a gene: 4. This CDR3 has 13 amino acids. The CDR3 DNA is TGTGCCAGCAGAAGACTAGCGAGCAATGAGCAGTTCTTC. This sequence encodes CASRRLASNEQFF.